This T cell receptor beta chain was sequenced during a study of T cell responses to AZD1222 COVID-19 vaccine. The protocol was immunoSEQ multiplex PCR, while the TCRdb copy is restricted to in-frame clones and leaves out a portion. The repertoire holds roughly 90,000 clones, with approximately 83% as singletons. On this clone itself: Its antigen remains unidentified.

Overall study results and limits: A reported finding is that nearly half of spike-specific TCRs target unmutated variant regions. Without day 14 samples, only post-peak T cell repertoires were studied.

The receptor was derived from an adult in good health. Here the sequenced sample was peripheral blood, taken on day 0 of AZD1222 vaccination.

CDR3 sequence (DNA): TGTGCCAGCTATACTAAAGGGGCGGCTAATGAAAAACTGTTTTTT. It yields the protein CASYTKGAANEKLFF. The chain combines TRBV6-5 with TRBJ1-4; D may be TRBD1 (5 bases). The CDR3 totals 15 residues. Trimming shortened V by 8 bases and J by 3 bases, and 16 bases separated the two germline ends. CDR1 is MNHEY and CDR2 is SVGAGI in the germline V gene.